The table lists the clone carrying this T cell receptor beta chain with many counts. The antigen remains undetermined. The sample comes from a study of T cells in Graves' hyperthyroidism and ophthalmopathy. The CDR3 regions of TCR beta were amplified from RNA transcripts. Primed by the HTBI set, a first-round RT-PCR was run on the TCR CDR3. TCRdb recomputed calls from the multiplex PCR reads with MiXCR, one row per CDR3 protein. The data contain about 560,000 distinct CDR3 sequences, 14% of them singletons. CDR1 is PRHDT and CDR2 is FYEKMQ in the germline V gene (reference sequence). This CDR3 has 13 amino acids. V was pared by 2 bases and J by 4 bases, with 6 bases between. Notes on the study in general: A median 6.5 months before onset, the model predicted ophthalmopathy. Blood also showed most of the thyroid clonotypes that were expanded above 0.001. Ophthalmopathy was distinguished from stable hyperthyroidism by 13 V-J signatures.

Any patient presenting with uncontrolled infection, other autoimmune disease, pregnancy or lactation was left out. The J gene is TRBJ2-1, the V gene TRBV13; D uncertain. The sample comprised blood. This clonotype was obtained from a woman aged 40 to 50 with Graves' hyperthyroidism. The CDR3 loop reads CASSLMGYNEQFF. The CDR3 bases are TGTGCCAGCAGCTTAATGGGTTACAATGAGCAGTTCTTC.